The 17 T cell receptor beta chains presented below share a single source sample, sequenced in a study of blood T cells in healthy people across ages. Combining a sample-barcoded 5' primer with a J-beta primer mix, a second PCR ran for roughly 6 to 12 cycles. TCRdb reanalysed the 5' RACE reads using MiXCR and keeps one entry per CDR3 protein. The table includes around 2 million distinct CDR3 sequences, 35% to 50% detected once. The sample consisted of blood. Receptors were obtained from a human donor in good health.

The chain carries TRBV24-1 and TRBJ2-1, with D possibly matching TRBD2 (6 bases). The germline V gene has CDR1 KGHDR and CDR2 SFDVKD. The CDR3 has 13 amino acids. Deletions cut 0 bases from V and 12 bases from J, with 11 bases between. CDR3 region: CATSDLNGGAQFF. The CDR3 bases are TGTGCCACCAGTGATTTGAACGGAGGGGCGCAGTTCTTC.

This clonotype was seen only a few times. The chain joins TRBV20-1 to TRBJ1-5, with TRBD1 matching 11 bases. V lost 5 bases to trimming and J lost 6 bases; unmatched junction nucleotides: 3. The CDR3 runs to 13 residues. Germline V gene data show CDR1 as DFQATT and CDR2 as SNEGSKA (reference sequence). The CDR3 loop reads CSAWTGGVQPQHF. In DNA form, the CDR3 reads TGCAGTGCTTGGACAGGGGGCGTTCAGCCCCAGCATTTT.

This clonotype was counted at least ten times. The V call is TRBV4-3, the J call TRBJ2-3; D call uncertain. Germline CDR1 reads LGHNA; CDR2 reads YSLEER. The V and J ends lost 0 bases and 3 bases respectively, with 10 bases between them. This CDR3 contains 15 residues. The CDR3 sequence is CASSQEGSRTDTQYF. As DNA, the CDR3 is TGCGCCAGCAGCCAAGAGGGTTCGCGAACAGATACGCAGTATTTT.

This clonotype has a handful of counts. The J gene is TRBJ2-5, the V gene TRBV20-1; maybe TRBD2 (7 bases). The better agreement between TRBJ2-7 and the DNA end casts doubt on the J call. The CDR3 extends over 14 amino acids. The V gene's germline CDR1 is DFQATT and CDR2 SNEGSKA (reference sequence). Here the CDR3 reads CSARRSGGVDEQYF. The CDR3 bases are TGCAGTGCTAGAAGGTCGGGGGGCGTCGACGAGCAGTACTTC.

The V and J genes are TRBV20-1 and TRBJ2-5; tentative D call: TRBD2 (6 bases). Germline V gene sequence: CDR1 DFQATT, CDR2 SNEGSKA (reference sequence). The CDR3 contains 13 residues. The V gene lost 7 bases and the J gene lost 5 bases, with 17 bases spanning the gap. Written as DNA, the CDR3 is TGCAGTGTCCCGGGGAGGCGCCGGGAGACCCAGTACTTC. Amino acid sequence: CSVPGRRRETQYF.

This clonotype was seen a handful of times. The rearrangement links TRBV5-1 to TRBJ1-2, with D possibly being TRBD1 (6 bases). The CDR3 is 13 amino acids. Trimming removed 7 bases from V and 4 bases from J, with 14 bases in between. Germline lookup yields CDR1 SGHRS and CDR2 YFSETQ. CDR3 sequence: CASSRGLSYGYTF. The CDR3 coding sequence is TGCGCCAGCTCCCGGGGGCTGAGCTATGGCTACACCTTC.

The J gene is TRBJ2-5, the V gene TRBV7-2; either TRBD1 or TRBD2 may fit D (7 bases each). The J call may not be correct, given that the DNA end is closer to TRBJ2-7. The CDR3 length is 17 residues. In germline, CDR1 is SGHTA, CDR2 FQGNSA. The CDR3 bases are TGTGCCAGCAGACCGGGGGGTGGGGGACAGTATATCCACGAGCAGTACTTC. This encodes CASRPGGGGQYIHEQYF.

The rearrangement joins TRBV5-1 to TRBJ1-6, with 12 bases identical to TRBD1. Germline-derived CDR1 and CDR2 are SGHRS and YFSETQ. The length of the CDR3 is 17 residues. Germline trimming cut 0 bases from V and 9 bases from J; bases unmatched to any gene: 7. In DNA form, the CDR3 reads TGCGCCAGCAGCTTGGAGGGACAGGGGGCTGTCTTTTCACCCCTCCACTTT. This translates into CASSLEGQGAVFSPLHF.

CDR3 in DNA: TGTGCCAGCAGCTTCAGGACACGGTTTAGACGGGACACTGAAGCTTTCTTT. Its protein is CASSFRTRFRRDTEAFF. The rearrangement links TRBV7-2 to TRBJ1-1, with D possibly being TRBD1 (5 bases). Trimming removed 3 bases at V and 3 bases at J, with 20 bases between. This CDR3 is built from 17 residues. Germline CDR1 SGHTA, CDR2 FQGNSA.

There are a few counts of this clonotype. The chain is built from TRBV29-1 and TRBJ1-1; D call uncertain. Trimming took off 4 bases at V and 0 bases at J, with 9 bases between the two ends. The length of the CDR3 is 13 residues. CDR1 and CDR2 (germline): SQVTM, ANQGSEA. The DNA for the CDR3 is TGCAGCGTTGGTCCGAGAATGAACACTGAAGCTTTCTTT. Amino acid sequence: CSVGPRMNTEAFF.

This clonotype was seen just once. The rearrangement uses TRBV12-3 or TRBV12-4 and TRBJ1-2, with D unresolved. Trimming took 2 bases from V and 9 from J, leaving 7 bases between them. The CDR3 extends over 11 amino acids. The CDR3, as DNA: TGTGCCAGCAGTTTACCGGATCGCTACACCTTC. Its translation: CASSLPDRYTF.

A few counts support this clonotype. The CDR3 protein is CASSAPSANYGYTF. CDR3 nucleotide sequence: TGTGCCAGCAGTGCTCCATCAGCTAACTATGGCTACACCTTC. The chain recombines TRBV25-1 with TRBJ1-2; no firm D call. Germline CDR1 MGHDK, CDR2 SYGVNS. The CDR3 is made up of 14 amino acids. The V and J ends lost 4 bases and 0 bases respectively, with 9 bases between them.

The chain uses TRBV12-3 or TRBV12-4 and TRBJ1-5; D perhaps matches TRBD1 (6 bases). The CDR3 loop spans 15 amino acids. V dropped 5 bases and J dropped 3 bases, with 14 bases sitting between them. For the CDR3, the DNA is TGTGCCAGCAGTCTCGAAAGGACAGCCAATCAGCCCCAGCATTTT. Translating it yields CASSLERTANQPQHF.

The chain carries TRBV5-6 and TRBJ1-6, with TRBD1 as a possible D gene (5 bases). V lost 0 bases and J lost 7, with 8 bases in between. Germline V gives CDR1 SGHDT, CDR2 YYEEEE. CDR3 length: 14 amino acids. CDR3 residues: CASSLGGVNSPLHF. CDR3 in DNA: TGTGCCAGCAGCTTGGGAGGGGTCAATTCACCCCTCCACTTT.

This chain uses TRBV6-5 with TRBJ1-5; no clear D gene. Germline V gives CDR1 MNHEY, CDR2 SVGAGI. V was pared by 5 bases and J by 4 bases, with 9 bases between. There are 13 residues in the CDR3. The CDR3 region is CASSNTGNQPQHF. DNA for the CDR3: TGTGCCAGCAGTAACACGGGTAATCAGCCCCAGCATTTT.

This clonotype has ten or more counts. The chain has TRBV4-3 and TRBJ2-5, with D possibly TRBD1 on 5 matching bases. This CDR3 has 15 amino acids. Germline V lookup: CDR1 LGHNA, CDR2 YSLEER. The V gene lost 1 base and the J gene lost 2 bases, with 11 bases spanning the gap. The CDR3 region has the DNA TGCGCCAGCAGCCAAGGGATAGGGGAACAAGAGACCCAGTACTTC. This encodes CASSQGIGEQETQYF.

This chain connects TRBV20-1 to TRBJ2-3; D gene unclear. V gave up 4 bases and J gave up 0 bases, with 11 bases separating them. Germline V gene data show CDR1 as DFQATT and CDR2 as SNEGSKA (reference sequence). The CDR3 runs to 14 residues. This CDR3 reads CSATNRESTDTQYF. CDR3 in DNA: TGCAGTGCTACTAATAGGGAAAGCACAGATACGCAGTATTTT.